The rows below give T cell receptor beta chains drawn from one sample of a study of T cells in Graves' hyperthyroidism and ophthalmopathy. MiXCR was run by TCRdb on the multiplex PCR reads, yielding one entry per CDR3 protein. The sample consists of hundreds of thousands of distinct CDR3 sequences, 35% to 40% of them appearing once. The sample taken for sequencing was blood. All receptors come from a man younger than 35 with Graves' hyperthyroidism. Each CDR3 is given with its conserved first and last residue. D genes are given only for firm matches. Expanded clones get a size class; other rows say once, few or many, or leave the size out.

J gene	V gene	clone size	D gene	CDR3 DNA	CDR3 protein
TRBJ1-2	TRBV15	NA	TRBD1	TGTGCCACCAGCAGAGATCAGGGGGCGGATGGCTACACCTTC	CATSRDQGADGYTF
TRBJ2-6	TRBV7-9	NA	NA	TGTGCCAGCAGCTTTGAGGCGAACACTGAAGCTTTC	CASSFEANTEAF
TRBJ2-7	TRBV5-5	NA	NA	TGTGCCAGCAGCTTGCTTCCGACAGAGTCGTCCTACGAGCAGTACTTC	CASSLLPTESSYEQYF
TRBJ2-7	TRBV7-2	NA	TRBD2	TGTGCCAGCAGGTATCCCGGGACTAGCTACGAGCAGTACTTC	CASRYPGTSYEQYF
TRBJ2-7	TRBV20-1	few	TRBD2	TGCAGTGCTCTTAGCGGGAGGAACTACTACGAGCAGTACTTC	CSALSGRNYYEQYF
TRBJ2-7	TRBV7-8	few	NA	TGTGCCAGCACCAAGGGGGACCTCCTGGGGGCTTACGAGCAGTACTTC	CASTKGDLLGAYEQYF
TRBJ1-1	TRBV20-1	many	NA	TGCAGTGCGGGGGGCAGCTCGAACACTGAAGCTTTCTTT	CSAGGSSNTEAFF
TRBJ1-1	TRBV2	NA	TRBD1	TGTGCCAGCAGTGGGGACAGGGGGATCACTGAAGCTTTCTTT	CASSGDRGITEAFF
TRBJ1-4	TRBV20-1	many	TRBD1	TGCAGTGTTAGAGGGACAGGGAGGGAGAAACTGTTTTTT	CSVRGTGREKLFF
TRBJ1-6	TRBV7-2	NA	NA	TGTGCCAGCAGCTTAGGGGGGGCCAGCGGCAACTCACCCCTCCACTTT	CASSLGGASGNSPLHF
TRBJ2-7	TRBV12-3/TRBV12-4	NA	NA	TGTGCCAGCAGCCCCGCGGGCGGTACCTACGAGCAGTACTTC	CASSPAGGTYEQYF
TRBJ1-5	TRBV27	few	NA	TGTGCCAGCAGTTTATGGGTGGATCAGCCCCAGCATTTT	CASSLWVDQPQHF
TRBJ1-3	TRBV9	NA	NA	TGTGCCAGCAGCGACTGGAGAACGGGGGGCCGATCTGGAAACACCATATATTTT	CASSDWRTGGRSGNTIYF
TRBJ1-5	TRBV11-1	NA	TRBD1	TGTGCCAGCAGCCTATCCGGTGGACAGGTTGGATTTAGCAATCAGCCCCAGCATTTT	CASSLSGGQVGFSNQPQHF
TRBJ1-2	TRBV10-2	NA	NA	TGTGCCAACAGTGAAGGCAGGAGCTATGGCTACACCTTC	CANSEGRSYGYTF
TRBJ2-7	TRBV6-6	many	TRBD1	TGTGCCAGCAGCTCCGGGACAGGGGGCAGCGAGCAGTACTTC	CASSSGTGGSEQYF
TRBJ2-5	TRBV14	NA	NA	TGTGCCAGCAGCCAAGTCGGGTTAGAGACCCAGTACTTC	CASSQVGLETQYF
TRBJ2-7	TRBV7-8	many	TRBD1	TGTGCCAGCAGGCTAAACAGGGGCTACGAGCAGTACTTC	CASRLNRGYEQYF
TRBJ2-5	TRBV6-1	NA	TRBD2	TGTGCCAGCTTTTCTAGCGGGGTAGCGGAGACCCAGTACTTC	CASFSSGVAETQYF
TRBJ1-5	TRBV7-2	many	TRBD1	TGTGCCAGCAGCTTCGACAGGGCTAGCAATCAGCCCCAGCATTTT	CASSFDRASNQPQHF
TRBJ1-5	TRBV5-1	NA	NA	TGCGCCAGCAGCTTGTACTACAATTCGCCCCAGCATTTT	CASSLYYNSPQHF
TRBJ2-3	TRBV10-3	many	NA	TGTGCCATCACGCAAGCGAGCACAGATACGCAGTATTTT	CAITQASTDTQYF
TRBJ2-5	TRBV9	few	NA	TGTGCCAGCAGCGTAGATGAGGGGGTAAAAGAGACCCAGTACTTC	CASSVDEGVKETQYF
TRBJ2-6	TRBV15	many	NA	TGTGCCACCAGCAGAGATTGGGGCGGAATCTCTGGGGCCAACGTCCTGACTTTC	CATSRDWGGISGANVLTF
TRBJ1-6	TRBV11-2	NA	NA	TGTGCCAGCAGCGATAACAGCATCTCTAGCTCCTATAATTCACCCCTCCACTTT	CASSDNSISSSYNSPLHF
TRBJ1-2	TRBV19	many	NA	TGTGCCAGTAGTATCGGACAGTCCTATGGCTACACCTTC	CASSIGQSYGYTF
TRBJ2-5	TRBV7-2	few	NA	TGTGCCAGCAGCTGGGGGACCGGGATTAAGGAGACCCAGTACTTC	CASSWGTGIKETQYF
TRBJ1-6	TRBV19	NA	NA	TGTGCCAGTAGTATGACCAGGACACAACACTCACCCCTCCACTTT	CASSMTRTQHSPLHF
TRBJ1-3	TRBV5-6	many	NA	TGTGCCAGCAGCTCCCACTCTGGAAACACCATATATTTT	CASSSHSGNTIYF
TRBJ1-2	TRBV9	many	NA	TGTGCCAGCAGCGTGGGCCAGGGACAAGGCTACACCTTC	CASSVGQGQGYTF